Each of the 28 T cell receptor beta chains below was sequenced from the same sample in a study of blood T cells in healthy people across ages. The authors ran a second PCR of 7 to 11 cycles using a sample-barcoded 5' primer and a J-beta primer mix. TCRdb used MiXCR to reprocess the 5' RACE reads, holding one entry per CDR3 protein. The table records more than 1.4 million distinct CDR3 sequences, around 42% of them present only once. Sequenced: blood. Receptor source: a woman younger than 30 in good health.

This clonotype was recorded only once. The chain is built from TRBV12-3 or TRBV12-4 and TRBJ1-1; 8 bases are a match to TRBD1. J gave up 8 bases and V 6 bases, and 5 bases lay outside the gene matches. The CDR3 has 12 amino acids. Here the CDR3 reads CASRHQGAEAFF. In DNA, the CDR3 is TGTGCCAGCAGACATCAGGGGGCCGAAGCTTTCTTT.

Notes on this clonotype: A much bigger clone sits one base away, suggesting this may be a read error. The V and J genes are TRBV29-1 and TRBJ2-7; D not resolved. The germline V gene encodes CDR1 SQVTM and CDR2 ANQGSEA. The CDR3 totals 11 residues. CDR3 in amino acids: CNVEKSYEQYF. The DNA for the CDR3 is TGCAACGTTGAGAAAAGTTACGAGCAGTACTTC.

The V gene is TRBV7-9, the J gene TRBJ2-7; TRBD2 matches at 8 bases. The CDR3 covers 14 residues. V gave up 5 bases and J gave up 7 bases; unmatched junction bases: 10. Germline CDR1 is SEHNR and CDR2 is FQNEAQ (reference sequence). The CDR3 DNA reads TGTGCCAGCAGCCCCCGGGGGGGTAGGGATGAGCAGTACTTC. It is translated as CASSPRGGRDEQYF.

The rearrangement joins TRBV6-5 to TRBJ2-1; 7 bases are shared with TRBD1. Trimming cost V 7 bases and J 6 bases; bases outside gene matches: 6. The CDR3 loop spans 13 amino acids. Germline CDR1 MNHEY, CDR2 SVGAGI. CDR3 protein: CASTPTGTNEQFF. In DNA form, the CDR3 reads TGTGCCAGCACCCCGACAGGGACCAATGAGCAGTTCTTC.

This clonotype was seen only a few times. This sequence joins TRBV20-1 and TRBJ2-3, with D unresolved. The CDR3 has 12 residues. V shed 5 bases and J shed 2 bases, with 8 bases lying between them. Germline lookup yields CDR1 DFQATT and CDR2 SNEGSKA (reference sequence). CDR3 DNA: TGCAGTGCTCGGCAGGACACAGATACGCAGTATTTT. The encoded protein is CSARQDTDTQYF.

J is TRBJ2-1 and V is TRBV12-3 or TRBV12-4; TRBD2 matches 8 bases. There are 16 residues in the CDR3. The V gene end was trimmed by 3 bases and the J gene end by 4 bases; junction bases not matched to a gene: 8. CDR3 nucleotide sequence: TGTGCCAGCAGTTTTGCGGCGGGGGGCACGTACAATGAGCAGTTCTTC. This codes for CASSFAAGGTYNEQFF.

In its sample, this clonotype was seen a few times. CDR3 nucleotides: TGTGCCAGCACCTTTGGTCTCACCGGGGTAAATACGCAGTATTTT. Its protein is CASTFGLTGVNTQYF. The chain couples TRBV6-1 to TRBJ2-3, with D maybe TRBD2 (5 bases). Germline lookup yields CDR1 MNHNS and CDR2 SASEGT. V lost 7 bases and J 7 bases, leaving 21 bases between the germline ends. The CDR3 totals 15 residues.

The rearrangement links TRBV20-1 to TRBJ2-3; D unclear. Germline V gene lookup returns CDR1 DFQATT and CDR2 SNEGSKA (reference sequence). CDR3 length equals 11 residues. V lost 5 bases and J 4 bases, leaving 7 bases between the germline ends. CDR3 sequence: CSARSADTQYF. In nucleotides, the CDR3 is TGCAGTGCTCGAAGCGCAGATACGCAGTATTTT.

This clonotype came up a few times. In nucleotides, the CDR3 is TGTGCCAGCAGTTTAGCGGGACTAGCAGGGTCCTACGAGCAGTACTTC. Its translation: CASSLAGLAGSYEQYF. This chain connects TRBV12-3 or TRBV12-4 to TRBJ2-7; 9 bases fit TRBD2. V lost 0 bases and J lost 1; bases outside the gene matches: 4. The CDR3 is 16 amino acids.

In this sample, this clonotype turned up a few times. The CDR3 nucleotides are TGCAGTGCCCAAGAACAGGGGGCAGGTTTGTCCGGCTACACCTTC. This encodes CSAQEQGAGLSGYTF. The chain is built from TRBV20-1 and TRBJ1-2; 9 bases are a match to TRBD1. The ends lost 6 bases at V and 8 bases at J; junction bases unmatched: 16. Germline assignment: CDR1 DFQATT and CDR2 SNEGSKA (reference sequence). The CDR3 totals 15 residues.

V gene TRBV29-1 combines with J gene TRBJ1-1; no reliable D call. The CDR3 totals 13 residues. Trimming shortened V by 4 bases and J by 4 bases, and 13 bases separated the two germline ends. Germline V gives CDR1 SQVTM, CDR2 ANQGSEA. The CDR3 nucleotides read TGCAGCGTTGCTAGGGCGATCGGCACTGAAGCTTTCTTT. Its translation: CSVARAIGTEAFF.

The chain links TRBV7-2 to TRBJ2-7; perhaps TRBD2 as D (5 bases). V lost 8 bases and J 1 base, leaving 18 bases between the germline ends. The CDR3 extends over 15 amino acids. Germline V CDR1 and CDR2: SGHTA, FQGNSA. As DNA, the CDR3 is TGTGCCAGCGGACGAACTAGTATGGGGTCCTACGAGCAGTACTTC. This translates into CASGRTSMGSYEQYF.

This clonotype appeared a few times. The chain recombines TRBV20-1 with TRBJ2-7, with 7 bases aligning to TRBD2. V was clipped by 6 bases and J by 2 bases; unmatched bases: 7. Germline V gives CDR1 DFQATT, CDR2 SNEGSKA (reference sequence). There are 13 residues in the CDR3. The CDR3 sequence: CSAADTSAYEQYF. The CDR3 coding sequence is TGCAGTGCAGCGGATACTAGCGCCTACGAGCAGTACTTC.

The chain combines TRBV27 with TRBJ2-3; D remains unclear. Germline values: CDR1 MNHEY, CDR2 SMNVEV (reference sequence). V lost 5 bases and J lost 1, with 16 bases in between. The CDR3 runs to 16 residues. This CDR3 is CASSVGDVGRTDTQYF. In DNA, the CDR3 is TGTGCCAGCAGTGTCGGCGACGTGGGTCGCACAGATACGCAGTATTTT.

This clonotype was observed a single time. The junction differs from germline at one of its ends, possibly a read error. This chain links TRBV9 with TRBJ2-1, with D perhaps matching TRBD2 (6 bases). The germline CDR1 and CDR2 sequences are SGDLS and YYNGEE. The CDR3 is 12 residues long. The CDR3 region is CASSGGGNDQFF. In DNA form, the CDR3 reads TGTGCCAGCAGCGGCGGAGGGAATGATCAGTTCTTC.

The chain combines TRBV6-1 with TRBJ2-3; 13 bases map to TRBD2. The CDR3 sequence is 18 residues long. Germline assignment: CDR1 MNHNS and CDR2 SASEGT. V trimming: 6 bases; J trimming: 1 base; junction bases outside the gene matches: 10. The CDR3 DNA reads as TGTGCCAGCAGCCGACTAGCGGGGGGCACGCTCGGCACAGATACGCAGTATTTT. Translated, it gives CASSRLAGGTLGTDTQYF.

The chain links TRBV20-1 to TRBJ1-2; D might be TRBD1 (5 bases). Deletions cut 5 bases from V and 8 bases from J, with 12 bases between. Per germline, CDR1 DFQATT and CDR2 SNEGSKA (reference sequence). This CDR3 contains 11 residues. For the CDR3, the DNA is TGCAGTGCTGACAGCGCCCTGGGCTACACCTTC. It is translated as CSADSALGYTF.

This chain connects TRBV20-1 to TRBJ1-2, with D perhaps matching TRBD1 (5 bases). The CDR3 totals 14 residues. The V gene lost 6 bases and the J gene lost 2 bases, with 16 bases spanning the gap. CDR1 is DFQATT and CDR2 is SNEGSKA in the germline V gene (reference sequence). CDR3 amino acids: CSAIPSGGNYGYTF. Written as DNA, the CDR3 is TGCAGTGCCATCCCATCGGGGGGGAACTATGGCTACACCTTC.

The rearrangement uses TRBV20-1 and TRBJ1-2, with D uncertain. Germline V gene sequence: CDR1 DFQATT, CDR2 SNEGSKA (reference sequence). V dropped 0 bases and J dropped 4 bases, with 6 bases sitting between them. The CDR3 length is 12 residues. Here the CDR3 reads CSAREEFYGYTF. For the CDR3, the DNA is TGCAGTGCTAGAGAGGAGTTCTATGGCTACACCTTC.

Regarding this clonotype: Mismatch with germline at one junction end may stem from a read error. In DNA, the CDR3 is TGTGCTAGCAGCTGGGGCAGGGTAAATCAGCCCCAGCATTTT. This encodes CASSWGRVNQPQHF. The rearrangement joins TRBV2 to TRBJ1-5; D is possibly TRBD1 (5 bases). The germline V gene has CDR1 SNHLY and CDR2 FYNNEI. The CDR3 totals 14 residues.

The J gene is TRBJ2-3, the V gene TRBV24-1; possible D gene TRBD1, 7 bases. Germline loops: CDR1 KGHDR, CDR2 SFDVKD. The CDR3 sequence is 16 residues long. V lost 4 bases and J lost 0, with 13 bases in between. DNA of the CDR3: TGTGCCACCAGTGAACCCGGGGGACAGAGCACAGATACGCAGTATTTT. It is translated as CATSEPGGQSTDTQYF.

Only a few counts were recorded for this clonotype. This chain uses TRBV4-1 with TRBJ2-3; 7 bases match TRBD2. This CDR3 has 16 residues. V was pared by 0 bases and J by 4 bases, with 7 bases of the junction left unmatched. Germline V lookup: CDR1 MGHRA, CDR2 YSYEKL. The CDR3: CASSQEVAGRADTQYF. The CDR3 DNA reads as TGCGCCAGCAGCCAAGAGGTTGCAGGGAGGGCAGATACGCAGTATTTT.

The chain joins TRBV20-1 to TRBJ2-3; 12 bases map to TRBD2. Germline-derived CDR1 and CDR2 are DFQATT and SNEGSKA (reference sequence). The V segment lost 6 bases and the J segment 1 base; nucleotides outside the gene matches: 8. CDR3 size: 16 residues. The CDR3 sequence: CSAPPGLAGRTDTQYF. The CDR3, as DNA: TGCAGTGCCCCCCCGGGACTAGCGGGTCGCACAGATACGCAGTATTTT.

This sequence joins TRBV12-3 or TRBV12-4 and TRBJ1-1; tentatively, D is TRBD1 (6 bases). Trimming took 7 bases from V and 1 from J, leaving 10 bases between them. CDR3 length: 13 amino acids. CDR3 DNA: TGTGCCAGCATGACGGACAGGAACACTGAAGCTTTCTTT. Protein sequence: CASMTDRNTEAFF.

The rearrangement uses TRBV24-1 and TRBJ2-3; TRBD1 aligns across 12 bases. Unmatched junction bases numbered 3, after V lost 9 bases and J lost 3 bases. Germline CDR1 reads KGHDR; CDR2 reads SFDVKD. This CDR3 is built from 14 residues. CDR3 amino acids: CATQGQGATDTQYF. In DNA, the CDR3 is TGTGCCACCCAGGGACAGGGGGCAACAGATACGCAGTATTTT.

The V and J genes are TRBV20-1 and TRBJ1-5, with D perhaps TRBD1 (6 bases). CDR1 and CDR2 from the germline V gene are DFQATT and SNEGSKA (reference sequence). Trimming left V 5 bases short and J 4 bases short, with 12 bases between. The CDR3 consists of 13 residues. The CDR3 reads CSASTGPNQPQHF. In DNA, the CDR3 is TGCAGTGCTTCGACAGGACCGAATCAGCCCCAGCATTTT.

Only one count was recorded for this clonotype. This chain joins TRBV14 and TRBJ2-2; either TRBD1 or TRBD2 may fit D (8 bases each). The germline CDR1 and CDR2 sequences are SGHDN and FVKESK. Trimming stripped 4 bases from V and 1 base from J, with 25 bases between. The CDR3 extends over 20 amino acids. The CDR3 nucleotides read TGTGCCAGCAGCCCCCAACCGGGACAGGCTCTAGCGGGGAACACCGGGGAGCTGTTTTTT. It is translated as CASSPQPGQALAGNTGELFF.

The chain joins TRBV5-1 to TRBJ2-3; the D gene is possibly TRBD2 (5 bases). The V gene's germline CDR1 is SGHRS and CDR2 YFSETQ. Trimming removed 5 bases at V and 5 bases at J, with 15 bases between. This CDR3 has 14 residues. The chain's CDR3 is CASRATRAGDTQYF. CDR3 DNA: TGCGCCAGCAGGGCTACCCGGGCGGGAGATACGCAGTATTTT.